In its sample, the clone carrying this T cell receptor (beta chain) was seen a few times. Its antigen is unidentified. This sample stems from a study of cytomegalovirus exposure and HLA in healthy donors. The repertoire was sequenced with immunoSEQ multiplex PCR; TCRdb's copy has only in-frame clones and lacks some. The profile shows around 200,000 clones, about 81% of them singletons. Notes on the study in general: CMV antigen specificity was confirmed in vitro for a few CMV-associated chains. Cytomegalovirus association was assigned to around 150 TCR beta chains.

Germline V gene data show CDR1 as SQVTM and CDR2 as ANQGSEA. Between the trimmed V and J ends, which lost 7 bases and 5 bases, there was a span of 11 bases. This CDR3 has 11 amino acids. The sample consisted of PBMCs. This clonotype was sampled from a woman aged 25 to 39 in good health and CMV-seronegative. This chain uses TRBV29-1 with TRBJ1-2; unclear D gene. The CDR3 bases are TGCAGCGGTGTGACAACTTATGGCTACACCTTC. Its protein is CSGVTTYGYTF. Full variable domain (rest looked up from reference TRBV29-1 and TRBJ1-2): SAVISQKPSRDICQRGTSLTIQCQVDSQVTMMFWYRQQPGQSLTLIATANQGSEATYESGFVIDKFPISRPNLTFSTLTVSNMSPEDSSIYLCSGVTTYGYTFGSGTRLTVV.